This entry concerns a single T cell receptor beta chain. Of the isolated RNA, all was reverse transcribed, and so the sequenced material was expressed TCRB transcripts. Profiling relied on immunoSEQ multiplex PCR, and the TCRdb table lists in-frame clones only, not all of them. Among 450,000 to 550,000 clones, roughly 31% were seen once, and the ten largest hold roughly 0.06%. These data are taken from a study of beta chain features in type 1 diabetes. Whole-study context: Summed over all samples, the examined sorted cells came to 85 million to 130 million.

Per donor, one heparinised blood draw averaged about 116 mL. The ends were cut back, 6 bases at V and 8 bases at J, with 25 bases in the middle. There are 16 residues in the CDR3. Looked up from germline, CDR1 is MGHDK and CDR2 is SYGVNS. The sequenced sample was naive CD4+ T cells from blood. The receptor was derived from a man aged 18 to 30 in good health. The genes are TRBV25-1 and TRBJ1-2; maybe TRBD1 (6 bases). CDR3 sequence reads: CASRPTAQGLSTGYTF. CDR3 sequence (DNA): TGTGCCAGCAGACCGACCGCGCAGGGGCTTTCAACGGGCTACACCTTC.